This T cell receptor beta chain is drawn from a study of blood T cells in healthy people across ages. The study, taken as a whole, reports: Age brought a roughly linear fall in TCR beta diversity measured per million T cells.

This clonotype was counted a few times. Its antigen remains unknown. Alongside a J-beta primer mix, a sample-barcoded 5' primer served in a second PCR lasting roughly 7 to 11 cycles. One entry per CDR3 protein results from TCRdb running MiXCR on the 5' RACE reads. The sample has around 1,100,000 distinct CDR3 sequences, 35% to 40% seen once. Trimming at V came to 4 bases and at J to 5 bases, leaving 9 bases not matched to a gene. The CDR3 totals 15 residues. Germline CDR1 and CDR2: SGHRS and YFSETQ. This sequence originates from a man between 18 and 29 years old in good health. This sequence joins TRBV5-1 and TRBJ1-2; TRBD1 matches 9 bases. Material: blood. CDR3 protein: CASSIDPGQGYGYTF. DNA of the CDR3: TGCGCCAGCAGCATAGATCCGGGACAGGGTTATGGCTACACCTTC.